The TCR beta chain described here comes from a study of OX40 agonist ivuxolimab in advanced cancers. Repertoires were generated with immunoSEQ multiplex PCR, while TCRdb's copy carries only in-frame clones and drops some. The sample gives around 62,000 clones, approximately 82% of which show up once; around 1.5% is in the top ten. The CDR3 has 15 residues. CDR1 and CDR2 from the germline V gene are MNHNS and SASEGT. The V and J ends lost 3 bases and 6 bases respectively, with 15 bases between them. This specimen consisted of CD4+ or CD8+ T cells sorted from blood, obtained in a trial of the OX40 agonist ivuxolimab. The genes are TRBV6-1 and TRBJ1-5; D is unclear. The source is an adult with an advanced solid tumor such as melanoma, head and neck, liver or kidney cancer. In nucleotides, the CDR3 is TGTGCCAGCAGTGACCCCGGGGTTACAGCTCAGCCCCAGCATTTT. It specifies CASSDPGVTAQPQHF.